This T cell receptor beta chain was found in a study of blood T cells in healthy people across ages. Notes on the study in general: The study could not conclusively compare naive and antigen-experienced cells, given its unsorted PBMCs. Age showed a roughly linear inverse relationship with TCR beta diversity per million T cells.

A minimum of 5 micrograms of total RNA was extracted per sample. Note on this clonotype: Its target is unknown.

A second PCR, run for roughly 7 to 11 cycles, used a sample-barcoded 5' primer plus a J-beta primer mix. Paired-end reads containing CDR3 totaled no fewer than 2.5 million for each sample. One entry per CDR3 protein results from TCRdb running MiXCR on the 5' RACE reads. Of about a million distinct CDR3 sequences in the sample, under 40% were seen once. The receptor's source is a man aged 18-30 years in good health. The sequenced material came from blood.

CDR3 loop: CASRGTGRDPSRKNSPLHF. The CDR3 DNA is TGTGCCAGCAGAGGGACAGGGAGAGACCCTTCTCGAAAGAATTCACCCCTCCACTTT. The chain recombines TRBV25-1 with TRBJ1-6; 9 nucleotides agree with TRBD1. This CDR3 region has 19 residues. The V gene's germline CDR1 is MGHDK and CDR2 SYGVNS. Trimming at V came to 6 bases and at J to 7 bases, leaving 19 bases not matched to a gene.